This is a list of T cell receptor beta chains from one sample in a study of response to subunit inactivated influenza vaccine. TCRdb reprocessed the RT-PCR reads via MiXCR and lists one record per CDR3 protein. The sample holds around 500,000 distinct CDR3 sequences, 11% seen once. Here the sequenced sample was PBMCs from blood, taken 35 to 45 days after vaccination. All receptors derive from a man aged 45-65 years who received an inactivated influenza vaccine. Both conserved end residues are part of each CDR3. A D gene is named only where the DNA matches it firmly. For some rows the clone size is stated as once, few or many, or as a class when expanded; others skip it.

D: .
length: 14
size: .
V: TRBV20-1
J: TRBJ2-1
CDR3: CSAGGGESYNEQFF
DNA: TGCAGTGCTGGAGGGGGGGAGTCTTACAATGAGCAGTTCTTC

D: TRBD2
length: 16
size: .
V: TRBV6-2/TRBV6-3
J: TRBJ2-1
CDR3: CASRTRLAGDINEQFF
DNA: TGTGCCAGCAGAACTCGACTAGCGGGAGACATCAATGAGCAGTTCTTC

D: TRBD1
length: 15
size: many
V: TRBV7-2
J: TRBJ1-5
CDR3: CASRQDRSGNQPQHF
DNA: TGTGCCAGCAGACAGGACAGGTCCGGAAATCAGCCCCAGCATTTT

D: .
length: 13
size: .
V: TRBV10-2
J: TRBJ2-3
CDR3: CASSVTGRDTQYF
DNA: TGCGCCAGCAGTGTAACAGGGAGGGATACGCAGTATTTT

D: TRBD1
length: 14
size: once
V: TRBV7-2
J: TRBJ1-5
CDR3: CASSSWTGNQPQHF
DNA: TGTGCCAGCAGCTCGTGGACAGGGAACCAGCCCCAGCATTTT

D: .
length: 14
size: many
V: TRBV5-1
J: TRBJ2-7
CDR3: CASSSTGLSSEQYF
DNA: TGCGCCAGCAGCTCTACAGGGCTTAGTTCGGAGCAGTACTTC

D: .
length: 14
size: .
V: TRBV7-2
J: TRBJ2-1
CDR3: CASRDPGAYNEQFF
DNA: TGTGCCAGCCGAGATCCGGGGGCCTACAATGAGCAGTTCTTC

D: .
length: 14
size: many
V: TRBV5-1
J: TRBJ2-2
CDR3: CASSLGQHTGELFF
DNA: TGCGCCAGCAGCTTGGGTCAGCACACCGGGGAGCTGTTTTTT

D: .
length: 17
size: .
V: TRBV4-3
J: TRBJ1-6
CDR3: CASSQDALLGANSPLHF
DNA: TGCGCCAGCAGCCAAGATGCGCTTCTAGGGGCAAATTCACCCCTCCACTTT

D: TRBD2
length: 17
size: .
V: TRBV9
J: TRBJ2-1
CDR3: CASSVSASGNSYNEQFF
DNA: TGTGCCAGCAGCGTATCGGCTAGCGGAAACTCCTACAATGAGCAGTTCTTC

D: TRBD1
length: 17
size: few
V: TRBV20-1
J: TRBJ1-1
CDR3: CSARSSPGQGRSTEAFF
DNA: TGCAGTGCTAGATCATCCCCGGGACAGGGGCGCAGTACTGAAGCTTTCTTT

D: .
length: 13
size: many
V: TRBV29-1
J: TRBJ1-5
CDR3: CSVATGTNQPQHF
DNA: TGCAGCGTTGCTACAGGGACCAATCAGCCCCAGCATTTT

D: .
length: 14
size: few
V: TRBV3-1
J: TRBJ1-5
CDR3: CASSQAGFYQPQHF
DNA: TGTGCCAGCAGCCAAGCAGGGTTCTATCAGCCCCAGCATTTT

D: .
length: 12
size: .
V: TRBV5-1
J: TRBJ2-7
CDR3: CASRKWGNEQYF
DNA: TGCGCCAGCCGCAAATGGGGGAACGAGCAGTACTTC

D: .
length: 15
size: many
V: TRBV7-2
J: TRBJ2-7
CDR3: CASSHGLSSSYEQYF
DNA: TGTGCCAGCAGCCATGGACTCTCCAGCTCCTACGAGCAGTACTTC

D: .
length: 15
size: many
V: TRBV12-3/TRBV12-4
J: TRBJ2-1
CDR3: CASSVAASSYNEQFF
DNA: TGTGCCAGTAGCGTAGCGGCCAGCTCCTACAATGAGCAGTTCTTC

D: TRBD2
length: 17
size: few
V: TRBV5-6
J: TRBJ2-1
CDR3: CASSLVSGGLAYNEQFF
DNA: TGTGCCAGCAGCTTGGTTAGCGGGGGTCTCGCGTACAATGAGCAGTTCTTC

D: .
length: 15
size: .
V: TRBV2
J: TRBJ1-6
CDR3: CASSEFGTAGSPLHF
DNA: TGTGCCAGCAGTGAATTCGGGACGGCGGGTTCACCCCTCCACTTT

D: TRBD1
length: 12
size: many
V: TRBV20-1
J: TRBJ2-3
CDR3: CSDRTGTDTQYF
DNA: TGCAGTGATCGGACAGGAACAGATACGCAGTATTTT

D: .
length: 14
size: few
V: TRBV5-1
J: TRBJ2-7
CDR3: CASSLVGGVDEQYF
DNA: TGCGCCAGCAGCTTGGTGGGTGGGGTGGACGAGCAGTACTTC

D: TRBD1
length: 14
size: many
V: TRBV7-2
J: TRBJ1-1
CDR3: CASSGRTGGTEAFF
DNA: TGTGCCAGCAGCGGTCGGACAGGGGGAACTGAAGCTTTCTTT

D: TRBD1
length: 20
size: few
V: TRBV5-1
J: TRBJ2-6
CDR3: CASSLGSYRGIEPGANVLTF
DNA: TGCGCCAGCAGCTTGGGGAGTTACAGGGGGATCGAACCTGGGGCCAACGTCCTGACTTTC

D: .
length: 16
size: .
V: TRBV25-1
J: TRBJ2-5
CDR3: CASSEFAGILQETQYF
DNA: TGTGCCAGCAGTGAATTCGCGGGAATCCTACAAGAGACCCAGTACTTC

D: .
length: 16
size: .
V: TRBV7-7
J: TRBJ1-5
CDR3: CASSLEADIRNQPQHF
DNA: TGTGCTAGCAGCTTAGAGGCGGACATACGAAATCAGCCCCAGCATTTT

D: .
length: 10
size: many
V: TRBV12-3/TRBV12-4
J: TRBJ2-5
CDR3: CASGQETQYF
DNA: TGTGCCAGCGGACAAGAGACCCAGTACTTC

D: .
length: 13
size: .
V: TRBV12-3/TRBV12-4
J: TRBJ2-7
CDR3: CASTTSKVGGQYF
DNA: TGTGCCAGCACCACTTCCAAAGTAGGAGGTCAGTACTTC

D: .
length: 12
size: many
V: TRBV7-9
J: TRBJ1-6
CDR3: CASSGRNSPLHF
DNA: TGTGCCAGCAGCGGGCGTAATTCACCCCTCCACTTT

D: TRBD1
length: 16
size: few
V: TRBV12-3/TRBV12-4
J: TRBJ2-2
CDR3: CASSLGTGGRTGELFF
DNA: TGTGCCAGCAGTCTCGGGACAGGGGGTCGAACCGGGGAGCTGTTTTTT

D: .
length: 12
size: .
V: TRBV6-5
J: TRBJ2-7
CDR3: CASKSSGYEQYF
DNA: TGTGCCAGCAAGTCCTCGGGGTACGAGCAGTACTTC

D: TRBD1
length: 13
size: many
V: TRBV12-3/TRBV12-4
J: TRBJ1-1
CDR3: CASSSGTGLEAFF
DNA: TGTGCCAGCAGTTCCGGGACAGGACTTGAAGCTTTCTTT

D: TRBD1
length: 15
size: few
V: TRBV6-5
J: TRBJ1-1
CDR3: CASSYPGQGNTEAFF
DNA: TGTGCCAGCAGTTACCCCGGACAGGGGAACACTGAAGCTTTCTTT

D: .
length: 15
size: few
V: TRBV10-2
J: TRBJ1-4
CDR3: CASSESGAGIEKLFF
DNA: TGCGCCAGCAGTGAGTCCGGGGCAGGGATAGAAAAACTGTTTTTT

D: TRBD2
length: 13
size: .
V: TRBV29-1
J: TRBJ2-5
CDR3: CSVYSGAGETQYF
DNA: TGCAGCGTTTACAGCGGGGCGGGTGAGACCCAGTACTTC

D: .
length: 14
size: .
V: TRBV20-1
J: TRBJ2-5
CDR3: CSARSLRATETQYF
DNA: TGCAGTGCTAGATCCCTCAGGGCGACGGAGACCCAGTACTTC

D: .
length: 14
size: few
V: TRBV6-4
J: TRBJ2-3
CDR3: CASSVQGAGDTQYF
DNA: TGTGCCAGCAGTGTCCAAGGGGCGGGAGATACGCAGTATTTT

D: TRBD2
length: 18
size: few
V: TRBV4-2
J: TRBJ2-1
CDR3: CASSQVTSARMSYNEQFF
DNA: TGTGCCAGCAGCCAAGTTACTAGCGCCCGGATGTCCTACAATGAGCAGTTCTTC

D: .
length: 12
size: .
V: TRBV20-1
J: TRBJ2-1
CDR3: CSAVTGYNEQFF
DNA: TGCAGTGCCGTGACTGGGTACAATGAGCAGTTCTTC

D: .
length: 15
size: few
V: TRBV5-6
J: TRBJ2-7
CDR3: CASSHGGGQSYEQYF
DNA: TGTGCCAGCAGCCACGGGGGGGGACAGTCCTACGAGCAGTACTTC

D: .
length: 12
size: .
V: TRBV20-1
J: TRBJ1-1
CDR3: CSAPGLTQEAFF
DNA: TGCAGTGCTCCCGGGCTTACCCAGGAAGCTTTCTTT

D: TRBD2
length: 14
size: many
V: TRBV20-1
J: TRBJ2-7
CDR3: CSAGPGLAGFEQYF
DNA: TGCAGTGCAGGGCCGGGACTAGCGGGATTCGAGCAGTACTTC

D: .
length: 13
size: few
V: TRBV28
J: TRBJ2-1
CDR3: CASNPVSYNEQFF
DNA: TGTGCCAGCAATCCCGTCTCCTACAATGAGCAGTTCTTC